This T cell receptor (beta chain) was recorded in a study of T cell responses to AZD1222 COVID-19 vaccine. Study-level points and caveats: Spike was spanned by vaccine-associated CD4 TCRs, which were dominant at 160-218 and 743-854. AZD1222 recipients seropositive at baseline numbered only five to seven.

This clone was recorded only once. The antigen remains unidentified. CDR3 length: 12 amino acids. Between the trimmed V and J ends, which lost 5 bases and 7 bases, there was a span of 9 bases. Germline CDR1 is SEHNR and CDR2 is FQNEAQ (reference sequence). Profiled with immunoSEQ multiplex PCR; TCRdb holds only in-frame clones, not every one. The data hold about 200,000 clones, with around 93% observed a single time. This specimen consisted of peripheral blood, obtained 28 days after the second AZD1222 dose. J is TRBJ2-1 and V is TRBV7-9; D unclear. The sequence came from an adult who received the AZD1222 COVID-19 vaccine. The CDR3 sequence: CASSPSVNEQFF. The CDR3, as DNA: TGTGCCAGCAGCCCAAGCGTGAATGAGCAGTTCTTC.